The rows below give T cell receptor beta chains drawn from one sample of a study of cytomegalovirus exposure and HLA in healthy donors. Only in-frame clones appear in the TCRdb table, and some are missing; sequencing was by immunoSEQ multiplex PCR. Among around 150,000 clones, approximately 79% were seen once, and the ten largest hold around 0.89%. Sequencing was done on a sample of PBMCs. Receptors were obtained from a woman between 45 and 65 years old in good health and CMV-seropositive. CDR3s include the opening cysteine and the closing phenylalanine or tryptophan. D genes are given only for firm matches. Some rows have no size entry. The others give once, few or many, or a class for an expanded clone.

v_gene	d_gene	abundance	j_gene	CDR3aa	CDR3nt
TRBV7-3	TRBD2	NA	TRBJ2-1	CASSLLSGREGNEQFF	TGTGCCAGCAGCCTCCTTAGCGGGAGGGAAGGCAATGAGCAGTTCTTC
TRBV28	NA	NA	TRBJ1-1	CASSPPIYTEAFF	TGTGCCAGCAGTCCCCCTATATACACTGAAGCTTTCTTT
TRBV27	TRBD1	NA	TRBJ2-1	CASSSMTGPRGYNEQFF	TGTGCCAGCAGTTCTATGACAGGGCCAAGAGGCTACAATGAGCAGTTCTTC
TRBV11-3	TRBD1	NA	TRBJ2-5	CASSLGQGSQETQYF	TGTGCCAGCAGCTTAGGACAGGGTTCCCAAGAGACCCAGTACTTC
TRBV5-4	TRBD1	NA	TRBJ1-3	CASSQGGFGNTIYF	TGTGCCAGCAGCCAGGGGGGCTTTGGAAACACCATATATTTT
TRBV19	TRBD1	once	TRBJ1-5	CASSKRQGATSNQPQHF	TGTGCCAGTAGTAAACGACAGGGGGCGACGAGCAATCAGCCCCAGCATTTT
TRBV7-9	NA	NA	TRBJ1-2	CASSPEGGTGYTF	TGTGCCAGCAGCCCCGAGGGGGGGACCGGCTACACCTTC
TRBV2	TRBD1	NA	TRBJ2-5	CASNPRGRMETQYF	TGTGCCAGCAACCCCAGGGGGCGTATGGAGACCCAGTACTTC
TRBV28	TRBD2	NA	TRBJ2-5	CASSLSGGGLADQETQYF	TGTGCCAGCAGTTTATCAGGTGGTGGACTAGCGGATCAAGAGACCCAGTACTTC
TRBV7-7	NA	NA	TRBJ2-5	CASSRQGGETQYF	TGTGCTAGCAGCCGACAGGGAGGAGAGACCCAGTACTTC
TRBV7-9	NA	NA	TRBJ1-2	CASSPREGLYGYTF	TGTGCCAGCAGCCCTCGGGAGGGGTTATATGGCTACACCTTC
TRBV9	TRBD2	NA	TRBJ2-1	CASSVEAGGYNEQFF	TGTGCCAGCAGCGTAGAGGCGGGGGGGTACAATGAGCAGTTCTTC
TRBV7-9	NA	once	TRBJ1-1	CASSLGVIVNTEAFF	TGTGCCAGCAGCCTCGGGGTAATTGTGAACACTGAAGCTTTCTTT
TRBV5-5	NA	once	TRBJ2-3	CASSLALTTDTQYF	TGTGCCAGCAGCTTGGCCCTAACCACAGATACGCAGTATTTT
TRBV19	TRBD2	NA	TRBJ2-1	CASSSTSRNEQFF	TGTGCCAGTAGTTCGACTAGCCGCAATGAGCAGTTCTTC
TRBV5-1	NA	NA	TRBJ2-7	CASSSARAPYEQYF	TGCGCCAGCAGCTCGGCCAGGGCTCCATACGAGCAGTACTTC
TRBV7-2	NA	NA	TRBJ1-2	CASSLGRLQVVNYGYTF	TGTGCCAGCAGCTTAGGGCGTTTGCAGGTTGTTAACTATGGCTACACCTTC
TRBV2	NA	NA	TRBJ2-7	CASSDRTDSYEQYF	TGTGCCAGCTCTGATCGGACAGACAGCTACGAGCAGTACTTC
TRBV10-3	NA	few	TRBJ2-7	CAISHTGPQYF	TGTGCCATCAGTCACACAGGGCCGCAGTACTTC
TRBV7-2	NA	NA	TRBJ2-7	CASSLDRTYEQYF	TGTGCCAGCAGCTTAGACAGGACCTACGAGCAGTACTTC
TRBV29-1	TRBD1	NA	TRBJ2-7	CSGRDRGYEQYF	TGCAGCGGCCGGGACAGGGGTTACGAGCAGTACTTC
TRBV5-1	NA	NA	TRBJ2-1	CASSPRAGIGNEQFF	TGCGCCAGCAGCCCCAGGGCGGGGATTGGCAATGAGCAGTTCTTC
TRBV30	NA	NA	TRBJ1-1	CAWKGTGRGAEAFF	TGTGCCTGGAAGGGGACGGGCCGGGGGGCTGAAGCTTTCTTT
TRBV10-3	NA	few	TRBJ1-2	CAISESIVAGNGYTF	TGTGCCATCAGTGAGTCGATTGTGGCAGGGAATGGCTACACCTTC
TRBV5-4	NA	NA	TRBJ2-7	CASSLGGQGGYEQYF	TGTGCCAGCAGCTTGGGTGGCCAGGGTGGATACGAGCAGTACTTC
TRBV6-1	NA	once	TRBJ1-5	CASSALMGLLRSNQPQHF	TGTGCCAGCAGTGCGCTAATGGGACTTCTGAGGTCCAATCAGCCCCAGCATTTT
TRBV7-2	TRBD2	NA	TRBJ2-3	CASSSGLASTDTQYF	TGTGCCAGCAGCTCGGGACTAGCGAGCACAGATACGCAGTATTTT
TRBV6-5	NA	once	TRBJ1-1	CASSLTWSTEAFF	TGTGCCAGCAGTTTAACCTGGAGCACTGAAGCTTTCTTT
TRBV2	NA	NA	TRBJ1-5	CASNRNREDQPQHF	TGTGCCAGCAACAGAAACAGGGAAGATCAGCCCCAGCATTTT